What follows is one T cell receptor (beta chain) and its context. This entry comes from a study of shared clonotypes between healthy human individuals. Study summary: The cohort comprised a couple of women and a few men. Their ages spanned 18 to 49 years. Each donor's CD8 memory used one plate, CD8 naive two, each CD4 subset three.

Germline values: CDR1 ENHRY, CDR2 SYGVKD. Trimming left V 0 bases short and J 0 bases short, with 10 bases between. The CDR3 has 16 residues. Repertoires were generated with immunoSEQ multiplex PCR, while TCRdb's copy carries only in-frame clones and drops some. In the table there are around 1,000,000 clones, about 72% of which are singletons. V gene TRBV10-3 combines with J gene TRBJ2-3; unclear D gene. This receptor was obtained from a man aged 18-30 years in good health. Some clones in this sample may be carry-over from other donors' samples. The sequencing sample was made of memory CD4+ T cells from PBMCs. The subset here: CD45RA-negative fraction. For the CDR3, the DNA is TGTGCCATCAGTGAGTCGGCGGAATATAGCACAGATACGCAGTATTTT. It yields the protein CAISESAEYSTDTQYF.